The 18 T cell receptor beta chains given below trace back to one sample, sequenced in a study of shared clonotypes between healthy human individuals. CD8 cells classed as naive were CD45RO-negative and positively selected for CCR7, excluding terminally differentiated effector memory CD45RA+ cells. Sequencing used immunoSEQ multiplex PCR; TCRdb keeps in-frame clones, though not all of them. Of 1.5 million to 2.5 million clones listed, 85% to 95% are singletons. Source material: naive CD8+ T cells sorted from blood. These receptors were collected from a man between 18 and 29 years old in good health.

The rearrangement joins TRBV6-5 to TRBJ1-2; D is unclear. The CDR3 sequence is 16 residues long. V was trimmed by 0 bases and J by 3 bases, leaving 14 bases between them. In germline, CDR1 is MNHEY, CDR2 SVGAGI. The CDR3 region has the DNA TGTGCCAGCAGTTACTCGAACGAGATGGTGGACTATGGCTACACCTTC. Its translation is CASSYSNEMVDYGYTF.

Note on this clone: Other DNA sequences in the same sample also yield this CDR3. The CDR3 DNA is TGCGCCAGCAGCCAAGACGGCGGCTCTTCCTACGAGCAGTACTTC. It is translated as CASSQDGGSSYEQYF. The chain has TRBV4-1 and TRBJ2-7; no clear D gene. This CDR3 is built from 15 residues. Per germline, CDR1 MGHRA and CDR2 YSYEKL. V was shortened by 0 bases and J by 1 base, with 10 bases between the two germline ends.

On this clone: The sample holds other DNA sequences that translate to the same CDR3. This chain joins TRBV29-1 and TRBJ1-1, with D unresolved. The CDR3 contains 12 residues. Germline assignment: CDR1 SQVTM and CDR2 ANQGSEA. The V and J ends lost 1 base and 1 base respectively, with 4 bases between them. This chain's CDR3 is CSVEATNTEAFF. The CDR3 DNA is TGCAGCGTTGAAGCAACGAACACTGAAGCTTTCTTT.

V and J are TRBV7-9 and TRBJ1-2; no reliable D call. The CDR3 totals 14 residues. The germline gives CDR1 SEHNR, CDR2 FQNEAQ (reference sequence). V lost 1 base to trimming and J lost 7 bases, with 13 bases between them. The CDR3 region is CASSLVGPNRGYTF. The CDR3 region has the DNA TGTGCCAGCAGCTTAGTAGGACCAAACCGTGGCTACACCTTC.

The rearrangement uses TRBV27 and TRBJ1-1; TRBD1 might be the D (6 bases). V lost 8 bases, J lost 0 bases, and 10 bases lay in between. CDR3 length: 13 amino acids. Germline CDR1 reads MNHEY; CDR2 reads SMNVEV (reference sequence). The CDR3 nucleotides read TGTGCCAGCCATGGGGGGCTGAACACTGAAGCTTTCTTT. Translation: CASHGGLNTEAFF.

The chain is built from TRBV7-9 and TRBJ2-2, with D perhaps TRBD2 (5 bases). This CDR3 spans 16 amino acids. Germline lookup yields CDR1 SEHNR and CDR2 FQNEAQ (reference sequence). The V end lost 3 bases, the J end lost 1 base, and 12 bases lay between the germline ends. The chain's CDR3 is CASSFPTGKNTGELFF. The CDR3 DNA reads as TGTGCCAGCAGCTTTCCTACGGGGAAGAACACCGGGGAGCTGTTTTTT.

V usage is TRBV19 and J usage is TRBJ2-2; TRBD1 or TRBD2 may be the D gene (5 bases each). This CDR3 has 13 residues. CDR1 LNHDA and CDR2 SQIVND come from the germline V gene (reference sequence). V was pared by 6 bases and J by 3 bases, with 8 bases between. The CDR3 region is CASSGDDTGELFF. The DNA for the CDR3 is TGTGCCAGTAGCGGGGACGACACCGGGGAGCTGTTTTTT.

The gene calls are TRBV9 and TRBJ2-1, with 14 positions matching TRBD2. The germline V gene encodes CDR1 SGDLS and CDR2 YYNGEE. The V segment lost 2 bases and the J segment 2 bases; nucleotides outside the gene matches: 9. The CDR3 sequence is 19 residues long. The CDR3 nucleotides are TGTGCCAGCAGCGTCGGACTAGCGGGGGGCGCCAGGGCCTACAATGAGCAGTTCTTC. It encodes CASSVGLAGGARAYNEQFF.

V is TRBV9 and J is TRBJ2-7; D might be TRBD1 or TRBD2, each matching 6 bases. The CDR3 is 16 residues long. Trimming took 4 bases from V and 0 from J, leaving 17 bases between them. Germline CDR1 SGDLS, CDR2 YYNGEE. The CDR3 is CASSPEGGGTSYEQYF. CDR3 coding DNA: TGTGCCAGCAGCCCCGAGGGGGGAGGCACCTCCTACGAGCAGTACTTC.

The CDR3 reads CSVEDNFYGYTF. The CDR3 DNA reads TGCAGCGTTGAAGACAACTTCTATGGCTACACCTTC. The chain couples TRBV29-1 to TRBJ1-2; unclear D gene. Germline V lookup: CDR1 SQVTM, CDR2 ANQGSEA. The CDR3 is made up of 12 amino acids. Trimming left V 0 bases short and J 4 bases short, with 6 bases between.

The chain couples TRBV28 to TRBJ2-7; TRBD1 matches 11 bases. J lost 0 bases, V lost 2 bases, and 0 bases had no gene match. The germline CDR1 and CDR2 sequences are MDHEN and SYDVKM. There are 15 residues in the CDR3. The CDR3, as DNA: TGTGCCAGCAGTTTAGGGACAGGGGGCTCCTACGAGCAGTACTTC. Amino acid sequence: CASSLGTGGSYEQYF.

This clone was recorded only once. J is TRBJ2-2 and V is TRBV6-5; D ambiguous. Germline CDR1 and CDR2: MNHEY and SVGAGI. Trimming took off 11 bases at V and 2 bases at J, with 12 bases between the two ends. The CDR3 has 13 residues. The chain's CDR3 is CASRLSNTGELFF. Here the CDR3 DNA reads TGTGCCTCCAGACTCTCAAACACCGGGGAGCTGTTTTTT.

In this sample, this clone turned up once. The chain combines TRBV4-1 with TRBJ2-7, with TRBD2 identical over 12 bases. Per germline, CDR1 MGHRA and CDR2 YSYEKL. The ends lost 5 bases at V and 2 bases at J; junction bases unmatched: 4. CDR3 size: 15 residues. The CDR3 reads CASSYGLAGTYEQYF. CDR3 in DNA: TGCGCCAGCAGCTATGGACTAGCGGGAACCTACGAGCAGTACTTC.

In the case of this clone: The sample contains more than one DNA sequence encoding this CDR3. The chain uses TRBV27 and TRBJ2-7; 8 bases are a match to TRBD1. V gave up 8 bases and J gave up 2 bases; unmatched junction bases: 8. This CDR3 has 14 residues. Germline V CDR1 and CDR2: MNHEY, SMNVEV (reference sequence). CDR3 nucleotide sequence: TGTGCCAGCTCCGGCGGGACAGGTGCCTACGAGCAGTACTTC. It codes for CASSGGTGAYEQYF.

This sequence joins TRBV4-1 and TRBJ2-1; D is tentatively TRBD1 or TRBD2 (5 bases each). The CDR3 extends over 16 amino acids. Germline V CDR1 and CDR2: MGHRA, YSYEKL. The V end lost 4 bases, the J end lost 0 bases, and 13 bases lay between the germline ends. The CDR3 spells CASSPYDGGSYNEQFF. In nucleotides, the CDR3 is TGCGCCAGCAGCCCTTATGATGGGGGCTCCTACAATGAGCAGTTCTTC.

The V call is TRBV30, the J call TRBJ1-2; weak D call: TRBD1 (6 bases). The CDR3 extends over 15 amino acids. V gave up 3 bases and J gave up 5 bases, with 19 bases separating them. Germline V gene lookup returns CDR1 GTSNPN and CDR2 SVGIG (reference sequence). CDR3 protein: CAWSVAAGAGYGYTF. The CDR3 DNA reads TGTGCCTGGAGCGTTGCCGCGGGGGCGGGGTATGGCTACACCTTC.

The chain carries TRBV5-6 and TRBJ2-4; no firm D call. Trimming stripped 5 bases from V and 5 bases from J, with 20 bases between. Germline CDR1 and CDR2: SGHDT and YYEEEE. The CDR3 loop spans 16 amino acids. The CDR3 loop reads CASSPYRATPENIQYF. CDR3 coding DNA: TGTGCCAGCAGTCCGTATAGGGCCACCCCGGAAAACATTCAGTACTTC.

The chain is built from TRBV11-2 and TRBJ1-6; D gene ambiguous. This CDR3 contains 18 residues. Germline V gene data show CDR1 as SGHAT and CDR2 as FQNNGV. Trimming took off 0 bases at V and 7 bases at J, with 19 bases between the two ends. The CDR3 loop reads CASSLEIRTFPGNSPLHF. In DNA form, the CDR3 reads TGTGCCAGCAGCTTAGAAATCAGGACTTTTCCTGGAAATTCACCCCTCCACTTT.